The 14 T cell receptor beta chains listed next were all sequenced from one sample in a study of blood T cell repertoires in COVID-19. Method: immunoSEQ multiplex PCR; TCRdb's copy keeps in-frame clones and lacks some. The sample has about 260,000 clones, around 90% seen once. The sequenced sample was PBMCs or T cells enriched from blood (not recorded which). The source of these receptors is a man in his fifties or sixties who had been exposed to COVID-19.

V gene TRBV5-6 combines with J gene TRBJ1-2, with 11 bases matching TRBD1. The germline V gene has CDR1 SGHDT and CDR2 YYEEEE. This CDR3 spans 14 amino acids. After removal of 0 bases from V and 6 bases from J, the junction contained 1 base not matched to a gene. The CDR3 DNA is TGTGCCAGCAGCTTGGGGACAGGGGGCAATGGCTACACCTTC. Amino acid sequence: CASSLGTGGNGYTF.

The chain couples TRBV10-3 to TRBJ1-2, with 10 bases aligning to TRBD1. With V trimmed by 5 bases and J by 6 bases, 12 bases remained unmatched. Germline lookup yields CDR1 ENHRY and CDR2 SYGVKD. The CDR3 is 16 residues long. DNA for the CDR3: TGTGCCATCAGTCAAAGTCCCCCGGGACAGGGGAATGGCTACACCTTC. Protein sequence: CAISQSPPGQGNGYTF.

The rearrangement links TRBV18 to TRBJ2-6; TRBD1 is a possible D gene (5 bases). Trimming removed 10 bases at V and 4 bases at J, with 20 bases between. CDR1 is KGHSH and CDR2 is LQKENI in the germline V gene. This CDR3 region has 16 residues. CDR3 DNA sequence: TGTGCCACCCTAAAGGGGTCTGCCAGAGGGGCCAACGTCCTGACTTTC. Amino acids: CATLKGSARGANVLTF.

This clone was recorded once. Germline and junction disagree at one end, which may indicate a read error. As DNA, the CDR3 is TGTGCCAGCAGTGAAGGGTTTATTAGAAATTTT. It yields the protein CASSEGFIRNF. This chain connects TRBV2 to TRBJ1-5; D is unclear. The length of the CDR3 is 11 residues. The germline V gene has CDR1 SNHLY and CDR2 FYNNEI.

The J gene is TRBJ2-1, the V gene TRBV28; 8 positions match TRBD1. The germline V gene encodes CDR1 MDHEN and CDR2 SYDVKM. The CDR3 is 12 residues long. With 8 bases clipped from V and 3 bases from J, the junction kept 0 bases outside the gene matches. DNA for the CDR3: TGTGCCAGCGGGACAGGCTACAATGAGCAGTTCTTC. This gives the protein CASGTGYNEQFF.

The chain couples TRBV7-9 to TRBJ1-4; D is undetermined. V was cut by 3 bases and J by 8 bases, with 13 bases left in between. The CDR3 contains 14 residues. In germline, CDR1 is SEHNR, CDR2 FQNEAQ (reference sequence). The CDR3 loop is CASSFFQVGEKLFF. The CDR3 region has the DNA TGTGCCAGCAGCTTCTTCCAGGTCGGCGAAAAACTGTTTTTT.

This clone was seen once. The chain uses TRBV6-1 and TRBJ1-2, with D tentatively TRBD1 (5 bases). V lost 2 bases and J 2 bases, leaving 12 bases between the germline ends. The CDR3 covers 15 residues. Germline assignment: CDR1 MNHNS and CDR2 SASEGT. The CDR3 DNA reads as TGTGCCAGCAGTGAATGGTATCAGGGAAACTATGGCTACACCTTC. Translating it yields CASSEWYQGNYGYTF.

The J gene is TRBJ1-1, the V gene TRBV12-3 or TRBV12-4; the match to TRBD1 covers 7 bases. CDR3 length: 13 residues. V shed 7 bases and J 3 bases; nucleotides not matched to a gene: 5. The CDR3 spells CASTQGGYTEAFF. In nucleotides, the CDR3 is TGTGCCAGCACCCAAGGGGGCTACACTGAAGCTTTCTTT.

V usage is TRBV19 and J usage is TRBJ2-3; 14 bases map to TRBD2. Trimming at V came to 7 bases and at J to 3 bases, leaving 6 bases not matched to a gene. Germline lookup yields CDR1 LNHDA and CDR2 SQIVND (reference sequence). The CDR3 loop spans 16 amino acids. CDR3 nucleotide sequence: TGTGCCAGTACCACGGGACTAGCGGGGGTAACAGATACGCAGTATTTT. Translating gives CASTTGLAGVTDTQYF.

The gene calls are TRBV19 and TRBJ1-1; D ambiguous. Germline CDR1 LNHDA, CDR2 SQIVND (reference sequence). The CDR3 has 13 amino acids. Trimming removed 7 bases at V and 0 bases at J, with 9 bases between. This chain's CDR3 is CASTEGLNTEAFF. CDR3 coding DNA: TGTGCCAGTACGGAGGGCCTGAACACTGAAGCTTTCTTT. The full variable domain, its missing parts supplied by reference TRBV19 and TRBJ1-1, is DGGITQSPKYLFRKEGQNVTLSCEQNLNHDAMYWYRQDPGQGLRLIYYSQIVNDFQKGDIAEGYSVSREKKESFPLTVTSAQKNPTAFYLCASTEGLNTEAFFGQGTRLTVV.

In its sample, this clone was seen once. The chain is built from TRBV28 and TRBJ1-1; D remains unclear. The CDR3 is made up of 11 amino acids. Trimming shortened V by 2 bases and J by 8 bases, and 6 bases separated the two germline ends. CDR1 and CDR2 from the germline V gene are MDHEN and SYDVKM. This CDR3 is CASSLRVEAFF. The CDR3 DNA reads as TGTGCCAGCAGTTTACGGGTCGAAGCTTTCTTT.

V and J are TRBV5-3 and TRBJ2-1, with D maybe TRBD2 (5 bases). TRBV5-3 is an open reading frame whose function is uncertain. Trimming left V 0 bases short and J 3 bases short, with 28 bases between. The CDR3 extends over 21 amino acids. CDR3: CARSLDVTPMSGLQFYNEQFF. The CDR3 bases are TGTGCCAGAAGCTTGGACGTTACCCCCATGAGCGGTCTTCAATTCTACAATGAGCAGTTCTTC.

This chain uses TRBV5-4 with TRBJ2-1, with 8 nucleotides matching TRBD1. J lost 2 bases, V lost 4 bases, and 5 bases had no gene match. This CDR3 contains 15 residues. CDR1 is SGHNT, CDR2 YYREEE, per germline (reference sequence). The CDR3 here is CASSKTGEAYNEQFF. CDR3 nucleotide sequence: TGTGCCAGCAGCAAGACAGGGGAGGCCTACAATGAGCAGTTCTTC.

The sample holds a few counts of this clone. The chain employs TRBV5-1 and TRBJ2-2, with 8 nucleotides matching TRBD1. Trimming removed 4 bases from V and 6 bases from J; junction bases left unmatched: 5. CDR3 length: 14 residues. Germline CDR1 and CDR2: SGHRS and YFSETQ. The CDR3 loop reads CASSRQGSAGELFF. Here the CDR3 DNA reads TGCGCCAGCAGCCGACAGGGGTCAGCCGGGGAGCTGTTTTTT. Combining the CDR3 with reference TRBV5-1 and TRBJ2-2 gives the whole variable domain KAGVTQTPRYLIKTRGQQVTLSCSPISGHRSVSWYQQTPGQGLQFLFEYFSETQRNKGNFPGRFSGRQFSNSRSEMNVSTLELGDSALYLCASSRQGSAGELFFGEGSRLTVL.